This T cell receptor beta chain was sequenced in a study of Ad26.COV2.S vaccination and SARS-CoV-2 variants. Study as a whole: Enrolled in COV1001, the donor was in the Ad26.COV2.S trial arm, which received the vaccine.

Treatment noted: roughly 20 received Ad26.COV2.S at low or high dose, single or two shots; a few received placebo; per-sample allocation not given. Samples analyzed were those drawn on day 63 after the first vaccine or placebo injection. V lost 0 bases to trimming and J lost 0 bases, with 10 bases between them. Germline V gene data show CDR1 as SGHAT and CDR2 as FQNNGV. The length of the CDR3 is 16 residues. The protocol was immunoSEQ multiplex PCR, while the TCRdb copy is restricted to in-frame clones and leaves out a portion. The sample records around 350,000 clones, roughly 81% being singletons. The material sequenced was peripheral blood, taken in a trial of Ad26.COV2.S vaccine versus placebo. This TCR derives from a person aged 18 to 65 who received the Ad26.COV2.S COVID-19 vaccine or a placebo. The chain recombines TRBV11-2 with TRBJ2-3, with D perhaps matching TRBD1 (5 bases). For the CDR3, the DNA is TGTGCCAGCAGCTTAGACAAGAGGACAAGCACAGATACGCAGTATTTT. Residues: CASSLDKRTSTDTQYF.